This T cell receptor (beta chain) was recovered during a study of identical twins. This clonotype appeared many times. One entry per CDR3 protein, called by TCRdb with MiXCR from the 5' RACE reads. The sample carries just over 450,000 distinct CDR3 sequences, around 14% recorded once. The same data also went into a second study, on yellow fever vaccine responses in identical twins.

The specimen was CD4+ T cells sorted from blood. This clonotype was obtained from a woman in her late teens or twenties in good health.

The CDR3 region has the DNA TGTGCCAGCAGCTTAAAGGACAGACCTTACGAGCAGTACTTC. It is translated as CASSLKDRPYEQYF. V usage is TRBV5-6 and J usage is TRBJ2-7, with TRBD1 as a possible D gene (6 bases). V lost 2 bases to trimming and J lost 4 bases, with 13 bases between them. CDR3 length equals 14 residues. Germline values: CDR1 SGHDT, CDR2 YYEEEE.